The clone carrying this TCR beta chain came up a few times. Its antigen remains unidentified. This CDR3 comprises 16 residues. Germline V gives CDR1 SGHAT, CDR2 FQNNGV. V was shortened by 0 bases and J by 5 bases, with 17 bases between the two germline ends. The data were obtained in a study of T cell repertoires in cytomegalovirus infection. Whole-study context: Researchers turned to recently identified HLA-C-restricted CMV epitopes as well as well-studied HLA-B-restricted ones. Public TCR beta signature analysis indicated the presence of both CMV infection and matching HLA type.

General study points: Cumulative public TCR beta family frequency identified CMV carriers with the relevant HLA.

TCRdb re-analysed the reads in MiXCR, keeping a single row per CDR3 protein. The profile shows under 150,000 distinct CDR3 sequences, 30% to 35% of them singletons. The sequence came from a human donor in good health (CMV status not recorded). Some clones in this sample may be carry-over from other donors' samples. The chain combines TRBV11-2 with TRBJ2-7; D is ambiguous. Sample: CD8+ T cells from cultured PBMCs, taken from culture after CMV antigen stimulation. The CDR3, as DNA: TGTGCCAGCAGCTTAGATGGGTCAGCGCATCGGAACGAGCAGTACTTC. Protein: CASSLDGSAHRNEQYF.